Listed below are T cell receptor beta chains from one sample, sequenced in a study of blood T cell repertoires in COVID-19. Some clones are missing from TCRdb's copy, which holds only in-frame ones; the method was immunoSEQ multiplex PCR. Here the sample spans roughly 240,000 clones, approximately 85% being singletons. Sequencing was performed on PBMCs or T cells enriched from blood (not recorded which). The receptors come from a woman between 45 and 60 years old with acute COVID-19. CDR3s include the opening cysteine and the closing phenylalanine or tryptophan. The D gene is left open where the match is weak. The size field is filled for only some rows; it gives once, few, many or a size class.

cdr3_aa	cdr3_nt	d_call	clone_size	v_call	j_call
CASSYNGNTEAFF	TGTGCCAGCAGTTACAACGGGAACACTGAAGCTTTCTTT	.	few	TRBV6-2/TRBV6-3	TRBJ1-1
CASSPTGATEAFF	TGTGCCAGCTCACCCACAGGGGCCACTGAAGCTTTCTTT	TRBD1	.	TRBV18	TRBJ1-1
CASSITENYGYTF	TGTGCCAGTAGTATAACAGAGAACTATGGCTACACCTTC	.	few	TRBV19	TRBJ1-2
CASSLGENYEQYF	TGTGCCAGCAGTTTAGGGGAGAACTACGAGCAGTACTTC	.	.	TRBV12-3/TRBV12-4	TRBJ2-7
CASSEGQNEQFF	TGTGCCAGCAGTGAAGGACAAAATGAGCAGTTCTTC	.	.	TRBV25-1	TRBJ2-1
CASREGWGSYNEQFF	TGTGCCAGTAGAGAGGGATGGGGTTCCTACAATGAGCAGTTCTTC	.	few	TRBV19	TRBJ2-1
CASSQSGTGYEAFF	TGTGCCAGCAGCCAGTCTGGGACAGGATATGAAGCTTTCTTT	TRBD1	.	TRBV4-2	TRBJ1-1
CASSVLSGINQPQHF	TGTGCCAGCAGCGTTTTGTCAGGGATAAATCAGCCCCAGCATTTT	.	once	TRBV28	TRBJ1-5
CASSRPGQGPSGANVLTF	TGTGCCAGCAGCCGACCTGGACAGGGCCCCTCTGGGGCCAACGTCCTGACTTTC	TRBD1	.	TRBV6-2/TRBV6-3	TRBJ2-6
CASSSGTSNYGYTF	TGTGCCAGCAGCTCCGGGACATCCAACTATGGCTACACCTTC	.	.	TRBV7-2	TRBJ1-2
CASSFEGRGYNEQFF	TGTGCCAGCAGTTTTGAGGGTAGAGGCTACAATGAGCAGTTCTTC	.	.	TRBV27	TRBJ2-1